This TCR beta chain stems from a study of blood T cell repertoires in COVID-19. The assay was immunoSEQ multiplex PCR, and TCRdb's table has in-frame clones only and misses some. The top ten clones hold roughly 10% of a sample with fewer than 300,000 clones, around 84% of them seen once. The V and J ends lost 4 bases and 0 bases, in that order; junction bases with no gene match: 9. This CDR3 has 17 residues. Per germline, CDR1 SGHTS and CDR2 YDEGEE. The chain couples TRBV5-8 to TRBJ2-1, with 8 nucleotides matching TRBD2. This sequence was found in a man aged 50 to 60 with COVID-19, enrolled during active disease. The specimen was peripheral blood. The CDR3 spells CASSALLAASSYNEQFF. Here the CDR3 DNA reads TGTGCCAGCAGCGCGTTACTAGCGGCCAGCTCCTACAATGAGCAGTTCTTC.